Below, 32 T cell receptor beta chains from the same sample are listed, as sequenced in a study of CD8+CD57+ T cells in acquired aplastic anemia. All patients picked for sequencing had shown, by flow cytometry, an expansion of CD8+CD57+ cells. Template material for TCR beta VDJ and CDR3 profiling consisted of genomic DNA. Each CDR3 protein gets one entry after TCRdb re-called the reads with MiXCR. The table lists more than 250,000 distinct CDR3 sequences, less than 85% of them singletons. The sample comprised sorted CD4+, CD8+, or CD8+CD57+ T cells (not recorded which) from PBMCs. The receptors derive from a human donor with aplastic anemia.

DNA of the CDR3: TGTGCCAGCAGCCAAACTAGCGGGGGGACCTTGGGGGAGACCCAGTACTTC. It yields the protein CASSQTSGGTLGETQYF. This chain joins TRBV2 and TRBJ2-5; 12 bases map to TRBD2. Germline CDR1 and CDR2: SNHLY and FYNNEI. The junction had 13 bases not matched to a gene; V was cut back by 6 bases and J by 5 bases. There are 17 residues in the CDR3.

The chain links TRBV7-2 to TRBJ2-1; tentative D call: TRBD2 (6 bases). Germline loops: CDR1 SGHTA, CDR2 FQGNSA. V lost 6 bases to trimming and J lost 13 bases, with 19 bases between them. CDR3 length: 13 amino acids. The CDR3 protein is CASSDGGMDGQFF. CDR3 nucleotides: TGTGCCAGCAGTGATGGGGGGATGGATGGACAGTTCTTC.

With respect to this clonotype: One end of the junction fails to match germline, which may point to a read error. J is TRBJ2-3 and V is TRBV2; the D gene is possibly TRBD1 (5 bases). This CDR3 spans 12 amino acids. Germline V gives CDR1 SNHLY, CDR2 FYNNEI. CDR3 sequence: CASSVGAVTEHF. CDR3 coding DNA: TGTGCCAGCAGCGTAGGGGCAGTTACGGAGCATTTT. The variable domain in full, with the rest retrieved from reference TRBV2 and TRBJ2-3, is EPEVTQTPSHQVTQMGQEVILRCVPISNHLYFYWYRQILGQKVEFLVSFYNNEISEKSEIFDDQFSVERPDGSNFTLKIRSTKLEDSAMYFCASSVGAVTEHFGPGTRLTVL.

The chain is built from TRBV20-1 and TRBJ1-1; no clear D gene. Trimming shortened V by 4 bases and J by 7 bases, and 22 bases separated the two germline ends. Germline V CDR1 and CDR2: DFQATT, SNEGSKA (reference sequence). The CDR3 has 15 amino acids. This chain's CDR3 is CSATLGDSSYNEAFF. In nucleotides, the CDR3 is TGCAGTGCTACCCTCGGGGATAGCTCCTACAATGAAGCTTTCTTT.

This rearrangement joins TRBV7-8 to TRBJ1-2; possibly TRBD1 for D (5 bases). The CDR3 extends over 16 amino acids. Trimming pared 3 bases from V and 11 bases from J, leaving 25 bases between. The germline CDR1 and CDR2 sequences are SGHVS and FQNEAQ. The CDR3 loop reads CASSLAGDPVTQYYTF. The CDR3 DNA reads TGTGCCAGCAGCTTGGCGGGGGACCCCGTTACGCAGTATTACACCTTC. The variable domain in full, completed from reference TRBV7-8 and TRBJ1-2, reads GAGVSQSPRYKVAKRGQDVALRCDPISGHVSLFWYQQALGQGPEFLTYFQNEAQLDKSGLPSDRFFAERPEGSVSTLKIQRTQQEDSAVYLCASSLAGDPVTQYYTFGSGTRLTVV.

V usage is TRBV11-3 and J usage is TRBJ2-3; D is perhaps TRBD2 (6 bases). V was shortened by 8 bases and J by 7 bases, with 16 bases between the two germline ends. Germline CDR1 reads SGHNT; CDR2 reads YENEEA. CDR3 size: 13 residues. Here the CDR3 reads CASGDGGSYTQYF. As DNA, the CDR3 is TGTGCCAGCGGCGACGGGGGTAGCTATACGCAGTATTTT.

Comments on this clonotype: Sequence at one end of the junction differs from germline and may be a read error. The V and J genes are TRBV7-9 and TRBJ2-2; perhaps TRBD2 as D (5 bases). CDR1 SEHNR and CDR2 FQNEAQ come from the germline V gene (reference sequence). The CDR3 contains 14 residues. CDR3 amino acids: CARQSARETRYLGF. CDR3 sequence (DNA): TGTGCCAGACAGAGTGCGAGGGAGACCCGGTACCTGGGGTTT.

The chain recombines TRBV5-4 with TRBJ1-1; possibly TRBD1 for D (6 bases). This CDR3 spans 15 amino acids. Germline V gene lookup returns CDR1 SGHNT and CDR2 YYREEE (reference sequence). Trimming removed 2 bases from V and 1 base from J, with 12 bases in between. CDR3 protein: CASSLDGDKNTEAFF. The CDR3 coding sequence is TGTGCCAGCAGCTTAGATGGGGACAAGAACACTGAAGCTTTCTTT. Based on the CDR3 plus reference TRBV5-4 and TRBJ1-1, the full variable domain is ETGVTQSPTHLIKTRGQQVTLRCSSQSGHNTVSWYQQALGQGPQFIFQYYREEENGRGNFPPRFSGLQFPNYSSELNVNALELDDSALYLCASSLDGDKNTEAFFGQGTRLTVV.

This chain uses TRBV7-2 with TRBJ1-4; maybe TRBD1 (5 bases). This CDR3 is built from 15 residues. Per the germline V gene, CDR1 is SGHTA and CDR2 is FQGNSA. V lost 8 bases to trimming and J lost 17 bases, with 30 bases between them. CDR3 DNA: TGTGCCAGCTCCAGCTCGCGGGAGGCCGACAGATACGCATTTTTT. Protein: CASSSSREADRYAFF.

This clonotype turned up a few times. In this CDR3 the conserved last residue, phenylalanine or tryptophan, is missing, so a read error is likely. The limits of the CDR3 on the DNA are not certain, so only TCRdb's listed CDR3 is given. The CDR3 reads CASSLEDSGQPQH. V gene TRBV7-9 combines with J gene TRBJ2-1; the table's D call, TRBD1, has no DNA check behind it. The CDR3 spans 13 residues, counting both ends. Germline V gives CDR1 SEHNR, CDR2 FQNEAQ (reference sequence).

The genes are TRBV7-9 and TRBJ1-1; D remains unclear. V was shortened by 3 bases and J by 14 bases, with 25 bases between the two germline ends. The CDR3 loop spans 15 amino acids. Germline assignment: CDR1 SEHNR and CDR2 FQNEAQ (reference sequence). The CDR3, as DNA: TGTGCCAGCAGCTTGTCAGAGAAAAGCTACGATCAGTACTTCTTT. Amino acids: CASSLSEKSYDQYFF. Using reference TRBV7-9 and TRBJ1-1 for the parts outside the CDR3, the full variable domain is DTGVSQNPRHKITKRGQNVTFRCDPISEHNRLYWYRQTLGQGPEFLTYFQNEAQLEKSRLLSDRFSAERPKGSFSTLEIQRTEQGDSAMYLCASSLSEKSYDQYFFGQGTRLTVV.

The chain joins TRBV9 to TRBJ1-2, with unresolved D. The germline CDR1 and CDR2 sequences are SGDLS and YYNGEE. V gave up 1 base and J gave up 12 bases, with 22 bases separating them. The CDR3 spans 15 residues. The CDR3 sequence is CASSVTQNSYNEHTF. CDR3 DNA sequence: TGTGCCAGCAGCGTAACCCAGAACTCCTACAATGAGCACACCTTC.

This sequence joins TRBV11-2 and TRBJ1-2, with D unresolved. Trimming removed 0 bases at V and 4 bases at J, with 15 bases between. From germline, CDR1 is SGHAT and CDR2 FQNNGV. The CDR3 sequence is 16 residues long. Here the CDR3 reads CASSLEGRNRAYGYTF. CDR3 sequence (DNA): TGTGCCAGCAGCTTAGAGGGTAGGAACCGGGCCTATGGCTACACCTTC.

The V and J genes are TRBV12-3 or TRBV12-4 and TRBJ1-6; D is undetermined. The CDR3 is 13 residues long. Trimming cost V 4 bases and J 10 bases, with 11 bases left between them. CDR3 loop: CASSSGLESPLHF. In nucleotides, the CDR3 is TGTGCCAGCAGTTCGGGATTAGAATCACCCCTCCACTTT.

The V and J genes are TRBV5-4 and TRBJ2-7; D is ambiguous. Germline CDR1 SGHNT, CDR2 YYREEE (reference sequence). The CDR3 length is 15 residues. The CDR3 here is CATSFRNLSSYEQYV. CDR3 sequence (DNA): TGTGCCACCAGCTTTCGGAACTTATCCTCCTACGAGCAGTACGTC.

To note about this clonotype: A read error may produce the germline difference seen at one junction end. The CDR3 region has the DNA TGTGCCAGCAGTTCAACAGGCATAGATACTGAAGCTTTTTTT. Translating it yields CASSSTGIDTEAFF. This chain uses TRBV7-3 with TRBJ1-1; possible D gene TRBD1, 5 bases. Germline V gene data show CDR1 as SGHTA and CDR2 as FQGTGA. This CDR3 has 14 residues.

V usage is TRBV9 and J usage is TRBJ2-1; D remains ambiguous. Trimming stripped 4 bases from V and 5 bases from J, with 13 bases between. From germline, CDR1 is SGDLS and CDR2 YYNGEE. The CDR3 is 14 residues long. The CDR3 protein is CASSQEDGNNEQFF. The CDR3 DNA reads TGTGCCAGCAGCCAAGAGGATGGTAACAATGAGCAGTTCTTC.

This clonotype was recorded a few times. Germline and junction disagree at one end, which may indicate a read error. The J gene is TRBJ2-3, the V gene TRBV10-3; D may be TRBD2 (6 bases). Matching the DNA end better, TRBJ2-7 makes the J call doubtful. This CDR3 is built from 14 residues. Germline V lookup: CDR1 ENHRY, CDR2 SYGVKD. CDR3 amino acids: CASSDGRGHYTQYF. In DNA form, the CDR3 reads TGTGCCAGCAGTGACGGGAGAGGTCACTATACGCAGTACTTC.

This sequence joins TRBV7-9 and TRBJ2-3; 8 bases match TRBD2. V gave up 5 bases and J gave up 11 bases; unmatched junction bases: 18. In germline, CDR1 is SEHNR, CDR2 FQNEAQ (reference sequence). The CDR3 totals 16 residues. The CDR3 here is CASSDERSGGSDEQYF. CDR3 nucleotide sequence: TGTGCCAGCAGCGATGAAAGAAGCGGGGGTAGCGATGAGCAGTATTTT.

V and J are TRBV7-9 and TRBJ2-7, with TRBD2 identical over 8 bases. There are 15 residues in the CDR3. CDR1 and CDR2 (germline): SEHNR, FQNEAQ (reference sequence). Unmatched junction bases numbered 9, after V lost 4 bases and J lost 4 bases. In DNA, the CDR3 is TGTGCCAGCAGCTCCGAGGATAGCGGGATATACGAGCAGTACTTC. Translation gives CASSSEDSGIYEQYF.

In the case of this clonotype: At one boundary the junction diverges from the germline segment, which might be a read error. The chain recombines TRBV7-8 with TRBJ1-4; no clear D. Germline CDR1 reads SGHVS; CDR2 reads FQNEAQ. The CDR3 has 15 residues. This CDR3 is CASSLAGTPNEKLFF. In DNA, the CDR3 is TGTGCCAGCAGCTTAGCGGGAACTCCTAATGAGAAACTGTTTTTT.

The CDR3 sequence: CAITSGVRNEQFF. CDR3 DNA: TGTGCCATCACTAGCGGGGTCAGGAATGAGCAGTTCTTC. V usage is TRBV10-3 and J usage is TRBJ2-1; 9 bases fit TRBD2. The ends lost 7 bases at V and 7 bases at J; junction bases unmatched: 5. CDR3 size: 13 residues. Germline values: CDR1 ENHRY, CDR2 SYGVKD.

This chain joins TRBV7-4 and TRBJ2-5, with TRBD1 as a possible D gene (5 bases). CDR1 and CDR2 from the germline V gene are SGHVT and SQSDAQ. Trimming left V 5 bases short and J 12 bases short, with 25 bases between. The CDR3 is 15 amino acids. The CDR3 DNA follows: TGTGCCAGCAGCCTAGTGGGAAGCTCTGGGGCCAACGAGTACTTC. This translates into CASSLVGSSGANEYF. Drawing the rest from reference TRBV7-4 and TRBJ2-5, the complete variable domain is GAGVSQSPRYKVAKRGRDVALRCDSISGHVTLYWYRQTLGQGSEVLTYSQSDAQRDKSGRPSGRFSAERPERSVSTLKIQRTEQGDSAVYLCASSLVGSSGANEYFGPGTRLLVL.

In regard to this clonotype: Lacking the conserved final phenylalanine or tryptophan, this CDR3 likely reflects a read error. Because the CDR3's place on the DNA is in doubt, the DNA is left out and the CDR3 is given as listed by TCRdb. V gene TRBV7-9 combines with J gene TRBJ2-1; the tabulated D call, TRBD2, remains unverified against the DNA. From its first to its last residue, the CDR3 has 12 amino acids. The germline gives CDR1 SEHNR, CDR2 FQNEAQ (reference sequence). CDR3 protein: CASSFGRNEQSD.

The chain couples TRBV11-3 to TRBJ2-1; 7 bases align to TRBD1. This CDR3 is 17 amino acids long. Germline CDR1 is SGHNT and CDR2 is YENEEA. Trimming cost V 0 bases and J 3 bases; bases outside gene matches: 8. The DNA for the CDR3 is TGTGCCAGCAGCTTAGATCTGACAGGGATACTCTACAATGAGCAGTTCTTC. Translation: CASSLDLTGILYNEQFF.

CDR3 amino acids: CASSEGGAGGRTDTQYF. The CDR3 region has the DNA TGTGCCAGCAGTGAGGGTGGAGCGGGGGGGCGAACAGATACGCAGTATTTT. The chain recombines TRBV9 with TRBJ2-3; 10 bases fit TRBD2. The ends lost 5 bases at V and 3 bases at J; junction bases unmatched: 12. This CDR3 contains 17 residues. Germline V gene data show CDR1 as SGDLS and CDR2 as YYNGEE.

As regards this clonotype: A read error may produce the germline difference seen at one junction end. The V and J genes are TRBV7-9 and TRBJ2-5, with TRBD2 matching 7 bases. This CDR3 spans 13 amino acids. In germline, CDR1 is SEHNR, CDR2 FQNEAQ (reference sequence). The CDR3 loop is CATKGPREAKHYW. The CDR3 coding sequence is TGTGCCACCAAGGGACCTCGGGAGGCGAAGCACTACTGG.

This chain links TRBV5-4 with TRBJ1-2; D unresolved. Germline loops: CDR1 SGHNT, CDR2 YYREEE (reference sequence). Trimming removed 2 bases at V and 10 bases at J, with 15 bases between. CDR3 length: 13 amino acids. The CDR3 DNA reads TGTGCCAGCAGCTTTACTAGCGGGAGGGTCTACACCTTC. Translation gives CASSFTSGRVYTF.

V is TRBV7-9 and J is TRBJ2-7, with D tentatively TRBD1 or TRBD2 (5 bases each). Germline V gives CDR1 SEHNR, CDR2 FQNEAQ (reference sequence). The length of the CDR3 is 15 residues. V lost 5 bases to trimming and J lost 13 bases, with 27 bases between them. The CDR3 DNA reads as TGTGCCAGCAGCGTAGGGGTGGACGGGCCCTTCGAGGGCTACTTC. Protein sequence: CASSVGVDGPFEGYF.

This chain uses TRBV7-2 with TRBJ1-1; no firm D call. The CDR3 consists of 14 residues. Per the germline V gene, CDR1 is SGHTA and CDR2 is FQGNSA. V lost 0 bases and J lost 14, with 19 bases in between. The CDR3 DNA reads TGTGCCAGCAGCTTAGCCGGTGAGCGCGATACGCAGTTCTTT. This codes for CASSLAGERDTQFF.

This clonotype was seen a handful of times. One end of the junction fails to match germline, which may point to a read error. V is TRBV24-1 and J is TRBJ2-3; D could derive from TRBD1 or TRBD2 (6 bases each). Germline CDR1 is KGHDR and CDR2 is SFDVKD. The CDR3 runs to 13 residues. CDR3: CATWAGGTDTQYF. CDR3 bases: TGTGCCACCTGGGCCGGGGGCACCGATACGCAGTATTTT.

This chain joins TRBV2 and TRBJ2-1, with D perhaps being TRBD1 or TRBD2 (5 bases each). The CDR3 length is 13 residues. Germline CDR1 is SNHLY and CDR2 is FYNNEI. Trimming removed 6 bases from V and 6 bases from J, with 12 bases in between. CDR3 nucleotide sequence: TGTGCCAGCAGGCCGGGACCAAGCAATGAGCAGTTCTTC. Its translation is CASRPGPSNEQFF.